Below are 14 T cell receptor beta chains sequenced from a single sample in a study of blood T cell repertoires in COVID-19. Measured with immunoSEQ multiplex PCR; TCRdb has only the in-frame clones, and not every one. The data contain 89,000 or so clones, 85% of them singletons. The sample taken for sequencing was peripheral blood. The receptors were sampled from a man older than 75 with acute or convalescent COVID-19.

The table lists this clone with a count of one. For the CDR3, the DNA is TGTGCCAGCAGCCCCCAGAACTCTGGAAACACCATATATTTT. It translates to CASSPQNSGNTIYF. The rearrangement joins TRBV9 to TRBJ1-3; no firm D call. Germline loops: CDR1 SGDLS, CDR2 YYNGEE. Between the trimmed V and J ends, which lost 4 bases and 0 bases, there was a span of 8 bases. The CDR3 has 14 residues. Looking up the rest from reference TRBV9 and TRBJ1-3 gives the full variable domain: DSGVTQTPKHLITATGQRVTLRCSPRSGDLSVYWYQQSLDQGLQFLIQYYNGEERAKGNILERFSAQQFPDLHSELNLSSLELGDSALYFCASSPQNSGNTIYFGEGSWLTVV.

The CDR3 sequence is CASSAWTSGRAADTQYF. The DNA for the CDR3 is TGTGCCAGCAGTGCCTGGACTAGCGGGAGGGCAGCAGATACGCAGTATTTT. The gene calls are TRBV6-1 and TRBJ2-3; 15 bases agree with TRBD2. Trimming took 4 bases from V and 4 from J; bases not matched to a gene: 6. Germline V gene lookup returns CDR1 MNHNS and CDR2 SASEGT. This CDR3 region has 17 residues.

The rearrangement uses TRBV7-8 and TRBJ2-5; 7 nucleotides agree with TRBD2. The trim removed 1 base at V and 5 bases at J, leaving 7 bases unmatched. Germline CDR1 reads SGHVS; CDR2 reads FQNEAQ. The CDR3 consists of 15 residues. CDR3 in DNA: TGTGCCAGCAGCTTAGGTGGGAGGGCGCGGGAGACCCAGTACTTC. Residues: CASSLGGRARETQYF.

The chain employs TRBV29-1 and TRBJ1-5, with TRBD1 matching over 9 bases. This CDR3 spans 13 amino acids. CDR1 is SQVTM, CDR2 ANQGSEA, per germline. After removal of 6 bases from V and 10 bases from J, the junction contained 10 bases not matched to a gene. The CDR3 nucleotides are TGCAGCGTCCTGGGACAGGGAGGGGGACCCCAGCATTTT. Translating gives CSVLGQGGGPQHF.

The V and J genes are TRBV27 and TRBJ1-2, with D hard to call. Germline V lookup: CDR1 MNHEY, CDR2 SMNVEV (reference sequence). The germline V and J ends were trimmed by 5 bases and 3 bases, with 10 bases remaining between them. The CDR3 extends over 13 amino acids. The CDR3 coding sequence is TGTGCCAGCAGTCTGAAACCGGACTATGGCTACACCTTC. Protein product: CASSLKPDYGYTF.

V usage is TRBV6-5 and J usage is TRBJ1-2; D remains unclear. The germline V gene encodes CDR1 MNHEY and CDR2 SVGAGI. With 0 bases removed from V and 4 bases from J, the gap between germline ends came to 9 bases. The CDR3 totals 14 residues. The CDR3 nucleotides read TGTGCCAGCAGTTACTCGAATACTGGCTATGGCTACACCTTC. This encodes CASSYSNTGYGYTF.

This clone turned up a few times. The chain joins TRBV6-6 to TRBJ1-5; 10 nucleotides match TRBD1. CDR1 is MNHNY and CDR2 is SVGAGI in the germline V gene (reference sequence). V trimming: 6 bases; J trimming: 5 bases; junction bases outside the gene matches: 1. CDR3 size: 13 residues. The CDR3 coding sequence is TGTGCCAGCAGGGGGACAGGGGATCAGCCCCAGCATTTT. It yields the protein CASRGTGDQPQHF.

J is TRBJ2-5 and V is TRBV28; D may be TRBD1 (6 bases). Trimming shortened V by 5 bases and J by 5 bases, and 18 bases separated the two germline ends. The CDR3 is 15 residues long. The germline CDR1 and CDR2 sequences are MDHEN and SYDVKM. The CDR3 nucleotides read TGTGCCAGCAGTATAACAGGGTGGCAGGGGGAGACCCAGTACTTC. Amino acids: CASSITGWQGETQYF. The full variable domain, with the rest looked up from reference TRBV28 and TRBJ2-5, is DVKVTQSSRYLVKRTGEKVFLECVQDMDHENMFWYRQDPGLGLRLIYFSYDVKMKEKGDIPEGYSVSREKKERFSLILESASTNQTSMYLCASSITGWQGETQYFGPGTRLLVL.

The chain carries TRBV7-9 and TRBJ2-3; D gene ambiguous. CDR3 length: 16 residues. Per germline, CDR1 SEHNR and CDR2 FQNEAQ (reference sequence). Between the trimmed V and J ends, which lost 6 bases and 2 bases, there was a span of 18 bases. CDR3 loop: CASSFIPVAVTDTQYF. CDR3 in DNA: TGTGCCAGCAGTTTTATCCCCGTGGCGGTCACAGATACGCAGTATTTT.

The chain is built from TRBV29-1 and TRBJ1-2; TRBD1 agrees at 8 bases. This CDR3 contains 16 residues. The V and J ends lost 2 bases and 5 bases, in that order; junction bases with no gene match: 13. Per germline, CDR1 SQVTM and CDR2 ANQGSEA. Written as DNA, the CDR3 is TGCAGCGTTGAAAAACCGGGACAGGCCCCCAGATATGGCTACACCTTC. Residues: CSVEKPGQAPRYGYTF.

V usage is TRBV19 and J usage is TRBJ2-7, with D maybe TRBD2 (6 bases). Germline V gene lookup returns CDR1 LNHDA and CDR2 SQIVND (reference sequence). Trimming shortened V by 6 bases and J by 7 bases, and 22 bases separated the two germline ends. The CDR3 covers 15 residues. In DNA, the CDR3 is TGTGCCAGTAGCTTGGGGAGGCAGGTCCTCGGGGAGCAGTACTTC. The encoded protein is CASSLGRQVLGEQYF.

This chain joins TRBV6-2 or TRBV6-3 and TRBJ1-1; D is undetermined. Germline V gene data show CDR1 as MNHEY and CDR2 as SVGEGT. The V and J ends lost 5 bases and 6 bases respectively, with 13 bases between them. CDR3 length: 13 amino acids. CDR3 amino acids: CASSNYESSEAFF. The CDR3 DNA reads TGTGCCAGCAGTAACTACGAAAGCTCTGAAGCTTTCTTT.

CDR3 in amino acids: CASSLTSGGSGFTDTQYF. CDR3 DNA: TGTGCCAGCAGCCTGACTAGCGGAGGATCCGGTTTCACAGATACGCAGTATTTT. The V call is TRBV25-1, the J call TRBJ2-3; TRBD2 agrees at 9 bases. Germline V gene data show CDR1 as MGHDK and CDR2 as SYGVNS. Trimming took 6 bases from V and 2 from J; bases not matched to a gene: 15. The CDR3 runs to 18 residues.

The chain couples TRBV4-1 to TRBJ1-2, with D possibly matching TRBD1 (6 bases). The germline V gene encodes CDR1 MGHRA and CDR2 YSYEKL. V was clipped by 0 bases and J by 1 base, with 15 bases between them. The CDR3 has 17 residues. Written as DNA, the CDR3 is TGCGCCAGCAGCCAAGACCGCATAATGGACAGTAACTATGGCTACACCTTC. Translated, it gives CASSQDRIMDSNYGYTF.